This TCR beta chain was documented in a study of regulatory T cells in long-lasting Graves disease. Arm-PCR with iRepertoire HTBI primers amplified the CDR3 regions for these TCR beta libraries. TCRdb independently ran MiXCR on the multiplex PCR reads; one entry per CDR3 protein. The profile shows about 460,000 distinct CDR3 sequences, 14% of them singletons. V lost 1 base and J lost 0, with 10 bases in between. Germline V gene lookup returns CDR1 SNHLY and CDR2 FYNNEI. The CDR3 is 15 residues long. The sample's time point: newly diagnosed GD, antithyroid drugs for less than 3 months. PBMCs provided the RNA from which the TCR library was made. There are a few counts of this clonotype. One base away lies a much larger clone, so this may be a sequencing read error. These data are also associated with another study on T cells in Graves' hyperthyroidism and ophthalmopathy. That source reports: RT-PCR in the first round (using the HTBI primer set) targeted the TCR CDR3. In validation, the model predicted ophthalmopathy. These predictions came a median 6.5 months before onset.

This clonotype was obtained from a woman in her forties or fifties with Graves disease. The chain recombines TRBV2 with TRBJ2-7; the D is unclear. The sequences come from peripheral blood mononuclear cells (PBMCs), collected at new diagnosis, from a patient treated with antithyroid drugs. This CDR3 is CASSEGGPSSYEQYF. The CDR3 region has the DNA TGTGCCAGCAGTGAAGGCGGACCGAGCTCCTACGAGCAGTACTTC.